Presented here are 3 T cell receptor beta chains from one specimen sequenced in a study of CD8+ T cells in alopecia areata. cDNA reverse transcribed from extracted RNA served as the sequencing template. This table comes from immunoSEQ multiplex PCR, and its TCRdb copy is limited to in-frame clones, with some not included. The table lists about 56,000 clones, 96% of them singletons. The starting material was CD8+ T cells sorted from blood, obtained at week 0. The receptors were sampled from a human donor with alopecia areata.

This chain uses TRBV15 with TRBJ1-5; D is uncertain. This CDR3 spans 15 amino acids. Germline CDR1 reads LNHNV; CDR2 reads YYDKDF (reference sequence). The V gene lost 3 bases and the J gene lost 0 bases, with 9 bases spanning the gap. This chain's CDR3 is CATSSRKNSNQPQHF. CDR3 in DNA: TGTGCCACCAGCAGCAGGAAAAATAGCAATCAGCCCCAGCATTTT.

This chain joins TRBV5-6 and TRBJ2-1; D is undetermined. Germline V lookup: CDR1 SGHDT, CDR2 YYEEEE. This CDR3 spans 15 amino acids. V was cut by 4 bases and J by 3 bases, with 14 bases left in between. The chain's CDR3 is CASSPWQPIYNEQFF. The CDR3 nucleotides read TGTGCCAGCAGCCCTTGGCAGCCCATCTACAATGAGCAGTTCTTC. The complete variable domain, with remaining parts taken from reference TRBV5-6 and TRBJ2-1, reads DAGVTQSPTHLIKTRGQQVTLRCSPKSGHDTVSWYQQALGQGPQFIFQYYEEEERQRGNFPDRFSGHQFPNYSSELNVNALLLGDSALYLCASSPWQPIYNEQFFGPGTRLTVL.

V and J are TRBV30 and TRBJ2-4; D is uncertain. Germline V CDR1 and CDR2: GTSNPN, SVGIG (reference sequence). The V end was cut by 1 base, the J end by 0 bases, with 7 bases between. The CDR3 totals 14 residues. The CDR3: CAWSGTLAKNIQYF. CDR3 in DNA: TGTGCCTGGAGTGGTACGCTAGCCAAAAACATTCAGTACTTC.